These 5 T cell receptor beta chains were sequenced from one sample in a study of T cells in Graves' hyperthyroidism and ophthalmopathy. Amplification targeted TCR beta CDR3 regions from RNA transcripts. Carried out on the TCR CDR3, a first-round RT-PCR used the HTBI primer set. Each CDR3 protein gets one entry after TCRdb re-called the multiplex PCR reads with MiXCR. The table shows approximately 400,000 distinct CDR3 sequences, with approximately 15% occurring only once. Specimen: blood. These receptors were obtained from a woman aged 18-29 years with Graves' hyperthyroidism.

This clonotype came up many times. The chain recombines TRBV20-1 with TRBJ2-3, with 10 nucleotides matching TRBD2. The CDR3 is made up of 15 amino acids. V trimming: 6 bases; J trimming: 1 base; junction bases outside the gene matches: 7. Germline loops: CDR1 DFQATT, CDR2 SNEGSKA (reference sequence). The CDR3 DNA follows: TGCAGTGCGGTTAAGCGGGGGGGTGGCACAGATACGCAGTATTTT. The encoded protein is CSAVKRGGGTDTQYF.

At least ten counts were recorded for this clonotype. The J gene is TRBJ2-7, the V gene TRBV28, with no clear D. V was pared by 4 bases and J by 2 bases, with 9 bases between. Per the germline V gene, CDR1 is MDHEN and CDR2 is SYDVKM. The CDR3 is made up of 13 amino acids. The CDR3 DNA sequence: TGTGCCAGCAGTTCGGGCCGCACCTACGAGCAGTACTTC. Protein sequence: CASSSGRTYEQYF.

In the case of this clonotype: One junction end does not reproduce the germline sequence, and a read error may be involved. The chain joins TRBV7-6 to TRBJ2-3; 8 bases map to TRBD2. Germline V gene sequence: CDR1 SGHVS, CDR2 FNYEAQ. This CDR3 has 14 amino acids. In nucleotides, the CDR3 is TGTGCCAGCAGTTTATGGACTAGCACAGATGCGCAGTATTTT. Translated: CASSLWTSTDAQYF. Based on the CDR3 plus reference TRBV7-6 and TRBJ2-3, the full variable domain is GAGVSQSPRYKVTKRGQDVALRCDPISGHVSLYWYRQALGQGPEFLTYFNYEAQQDKSGLPNDRFSAERPEGSISTLTIQRTEQRDSAMYRCASSLWTSTDAQYFGPGTRLTVL.

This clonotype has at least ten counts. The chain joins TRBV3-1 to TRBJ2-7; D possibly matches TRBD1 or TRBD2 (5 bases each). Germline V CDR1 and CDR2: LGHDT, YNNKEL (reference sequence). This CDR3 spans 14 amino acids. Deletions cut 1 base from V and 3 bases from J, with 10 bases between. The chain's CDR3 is CASSQVGTGYEQYF. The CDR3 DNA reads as TGTGCCAGCAGCCAAGTCGGGACGGGCTACGAGCAGTACTTC.

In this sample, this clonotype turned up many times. The CDR3 DNA sequence: TGTGCCAGCAGTGTTAGCAAGGCTTCGAAAGCTTTTTATGGCTACACCTTC. Protein product: CASSVSKASKAFYGYTF. V and J are TRBV6-1 and TRBJ1-2, with unresolved D. The CDR3 covers 17 residues. Looked up from germline, CDR1 is MNHNS and CDR2 is SASEGT. V lost 4 bases, J lost 5 bases, and 23 bases lay in between.